The source of this T cell receptor (beta chain) is a study of shared clonotypes between healthy human individuals. The V gene lost 4 bases and the J gene lost 5 bases, with 11 bases spanning the gap. The CDR3 runs to 13 residues. Germline CDR1 and CDR2: SNHLY and FYNNEI. This clone was seen a handful of times. Using immunoSEQ multiplex PCR, the repertoire was profiled, and TCRdb retains in-frame clones only, with some absent. In the table there are about half a million clones, 75% to 85% of which are singletons. The sample was PBMCs. This chain joins TRBV2 and TRBJ1-2, with D unclear. This receptor was identified in a middle-aged woman in good health. Some clones in this sample may be carry-over from other donors' samples. CDR3 amino acids: CASSARSPYGYTF. The DNA for the CDR3 is TGTGCCAGCAGTGCACGGAGTCCTTATGGCTACACCTTC.